This TCR beta chain was captured by sequencing in a study of T cells in Graves' hyperthyroidism and ophthalmopathy. Study-level points and caveats: In validation, the model predicted ophthalmopathy. These predictions came a median roughly 7.1 months before onset.

TCR beta CDR3 sequences were amplified from RNA transcripts. The TCR CDR3 was amplified in a first-round RT-PCR using the HTBI primer set. TCRdb re-derived calls from the multiplex PCR reads in MiXCR, one entry per CDR3 protein. The sample has some 580,000 distinct CDR3 sequences; around 16% are singletons. This clonotype has just a few counts. Its specificity is unknown. Germline is not matched at one junction end, which may reflect a read error. The CDR3 runs to 12 residues. Per the germline V gene, CDR1 is SGHKS and CDR2 is YYEKEE (reference sequence). Sequenced material: blood. The rearrangement links TRBV5-5 to TRBJ1-1; D not certain. The receptor's source is a woman in her thirties or forties with Graves' ophthalmopathy. The CDR3 loop is CASSLALEGHLF. Here the CDR3 DNA reads TGTGCCAGCAGCTTGGCCTTGGAAGGGCACCTCTTT.